Listed below are T cell receptor beta chains from one sample, sequenced in a study of T cell responses to AZD1222 COVID-19 vaccine. TCRdb's copy holds only in-frame clones and misses some; the assay was immunoSEQ multiplex PCR. The repertoire holds some 98,000 clones, with roughly 88% as singletons. The source material was peripheral blood, sampled on day 0 of AZD1222 vaccination. These receptors all come from an adult in good health. CDR3s include the opening cysteine and the closing phenylalanine or tryptophan.

J: TRBJ2-3; V: TRBV4-2; CDR3: CASSQGGEIRDTQYF
J: TRBJ1-2; V: TRBV6-1; CDR3: CASSELLQGNYGYTF
J: TRBJ2-2; V: TRBV7-6; CDR3: CASSKSPTSGGTGELFF
J: TRBJ2-7; V: TRBV28; CDR3: CASRGLAGGSYEQYF
J: TRBJ2-2; V: TRBV13; CDR3: CASSPGQGRTGELFF
J: TRBJ2-3; V: TRBV11-1; CDR3: CASSAGVYEDTQYF
J: TRBJ2-1; V: TRBV15; CDR3: CATSSSGGYNEQFF
J: TRBJ1-1; V: TRBV18; CDR3: CASSPLTGEGTEAFF
J: TRBJ2-3; V: TRBV7-3; CDR3: CASSLGTAYTDTQYF
J: TRBJ1-2; V: TRBV7-9; CDR3: CASSSQTGGRGYTF
J: TRBJ2-5; V: TRBV10-3; CDR3: CAIGQRGGETQYF
J: TRBJ1-2; V: TRBV25-1; CDR3: CASSSEPRVYGYTF
J: TRBJ1-6; V: TRBV6-5; CDR3: CASSSDHNSPLHF
J: TRBJ2-1; V: TRBV7-3; CDR3: CASGLAGSTNEQFF
J: TRBJ1-2; V: TRBV5-1; CDR3: CASSLQGVGNYGYTF